These 30 T cell receptor beta chains were all obtained from the same sample, sequenced in a study of blood T cell repertoires in COVID-19. The method was immunoSEQ multiplex PCR; TCRdb's version includes in-frame clones alone and lacks a portion of them. The sample includes some 270,000 clones, over 75% of them seen just once. What was sequenced was PBMCs or T cells enriched from blood (not recorded which). Source of these receptors: a woman aged 45-60 years with acute COVID-19.

CDR3: CASSLRTGKAFF. CDR3 in DNA: TGTGCCAGCAGTCTTCGGACAGGGAAAGCTTTCTTT. This chain links TRBV6-5 with TRBJ1-1, with 8 bases lining up with TRBD1. After removal of 5 bases from V and 9 bases from J, the junction contained 5 bases not matched to a gene. The CDR3 length is 12 residues. Germline assignment: CDR1 MNHEY and CDR2 SVGAGI.

The V and J genes are TRBV30 and TRBJ1-6; TRBD1 matches at 10 bases. This CDR3 spans 15 amino acids. Per the germline V gene, CDR1 is GTSNPN and CDR2 is SVGIG (reference sequence). V lost 8 bases and J lost 8; bases outside the gene matches: 12. The CDR3 loop reads CAANWGGQGDSPLHF. As DNA, the CDR3 is TGTGCCGCCAATTGGGGCGGACAGGGGGATTCACCCCTCCACTTT.

This chain connects TRBV10-1 to TRBJ1-5; D ambiguous. CDR1 and CDR2 (germline): WNHNN, SYGVQD (reference sequence). This CDR3 has 14 amino acids. V lost 6 bases and J 5 bases, leaving 14 bases between the germline ends. The CDR3 nucleotides read TGCGCCAGCAGCGGACTGGGAGCGGATCAGCCCCAGCATTTT. Its protein is CASSGLGADQPQHF.

There are a few counts of this clone. The V call is TRBV3-1 (or the pseudogene TRBV3-2), the J call TRBJ2-6; D remains unclear. The CDR3 consists of 14 residues. Germline values: CDR1 LGHDT, CDR2 YNNKEL (reference sequence). V gave up 0 bases and J gave up 3 bases, with 3 bases separating them. The CDR3 coding sequence is TGTGCCAGCAGCCAAGAGAGTGGGGCCAACGTCCTGACTTTC. Translated: CASSQESGANVLTF.

This clone was observed once. This chain uses TRBV15 with TRBJ2-7, with 7 bases fitting TRBD1. Germline V gene sequence: CDR1 LNHNV, CDR2 YYDKDF (reference sequence). The CDR3 sequence is 13 residues long. The junction had 7 bases not matched to a gene; V was cut back by 4 bases and J by 7 bases. The DNA of the CDR3 is TGTGCCACCAGCAAGAACAGGGGTCATGAGCAGTACTTC. Amino acids: CATSKNRGHEQYF.

This chain uses TRBV28 with TRBJ1-2; 7 nucleotides match TRBD1. The J segment lost 4 bases and the V segment lost 6 bases, leaving 5 bases of the junction unmatched. The CDR3 covers 13 residues. Germline CDR1 reads MDHEN; CDR2 reads SYDVKM. Here the CDR3 reads CASRVDRAYGYTF. CDR3 sequence (DNA): TGTGCCAGCAGGGTAGACAGGGCCTATGGCTACACCTTC.

This clone has a single count. V and J are TRBV30 and TRBJ1-4, with D hard to call. Germline V gene data show CDR1 as GTSNPN and CDR2 as SVGIG (reference sequence). Between the trimmed V and J ends, which lost 5 bases and 12 bases, there was a span of 13 bases. The CDR3 is made up of 11 amino acids. The CDR3 DNA follows: TGTGCCTGGGCCGACCTTGGGCAACTGTTTTTT. Translating it yields CAWADLGQLFF. Full variable domain (remainder filled in from reference TRBV30 and TRBJ1-4): SQTIHQWPATLVQPVGSPLSLECTVEGTSNPNLYWYRQAAGRGLQLLFYSVGIGQISSEVPQNLSASRPQDRQFILSSKKLLLSDSGFYLCAWADLGQLFFGSGTQLSVL.

In nucleotides, the CDR3 is TGTGCCAGCAGCCCCCTCAGGACAGGAGCTTTCTTT. Translating it yields CASSPLRTGAFF. This sequence joins TRBV28 and TRBJ1-1, with 7 bases identical to TRBD1. V shed 6 bases and J 10 bases; nucleotides not matched to a gene: 8. The CDR3 covers 12 residues. Germline assignment: CDR1 MDHEN and CDR2 SYDVKM.

V is TRBV19 and J is TRBJ1-2; a weak D match, TRBD1 (6 bases). Germline values: CDR1 LNHDA, CDR2 SQIVND (reference sequence). The CDR3 is made up of 15 amino acids. Trimming took 4 bases from V and 8 from J, leaving 20 bases between them. CDR3 loop: CASSKDSPTWQGYTF. The DNA of the CDR3 is TGTGCCAGTAGTAAGGACAGCCCGACTTGGCAAGGCTACACCTTC.

The CDR3 region has the DNA TGCGCCAGCAGCCCGGGACAGGGTCGGAACACTGAAGCTTTCTTT. It is translated as CASSPGQGRNTEAFF. The J gene is TRBJ1-1, the V gene TRBV4-3, with 9 bases fitting TRBD1. V was pared by 4 bases and J by 1 base, with 4 bases of the junction left unmatched. The length of the CDR3 is 15 residues. Germline V gives CDR1 LGHNA, CDR2 YSLEER.

The chain links TRBV12-3 or TRBV12-4 to TRBJ1-1; D gene ambiguous. Trimming took off 4 bases at V and 0 bases at J, with 6 bases between the two ends. The CDR3 contains 13 residues. CDR3 nucleotide sequence: TGTGCCAGCAGTTCTAACTTGAACACTGAAGCTTTCTTT. This gives the protein CASSSNLNTEAFF.

The chain carries TRBV29-1 and TRBJ1-1, with 7 bases fitting TRBD1. CDR3 size: 13 residues. After removal of 8 bases from V and 11 bases from J, the junction contained 17 bases not matched to a gene. Germline V gene data show CDR1 as SQVTM and CDR2 as ANQGSEA. CDR3 residues: CSLNGRGREQAFF. The CDR3 nucleotides read TGCAGCCTAAACGGGAGGGGGCGCGAACAGGCTTTCTTT.

The chain combines TRBV4-3 with TRBJ1-2; 8 nucleotides agree with TRBD1. V lost 3 bases, J lost 3 bases, and 6 bases stayed unmatched. Germline V gene sequence: CDR1 LGHNA, CDR2 YSLEER. The CDR3 spans 15 residues. The CDR3, as DNA: TGCGCCAGCAGCCACCGTGGGACAGGCTACTATGGCTACACCTTC. It yields the protein CASSHRGTGYYGYTF.

This chain links TRBV30 with TRBJ2-7; D uncertain. Trimming removed 2 bases from V and 2 bases from J, with 7 bases in between. The CDR3 extends over 12 amino acids. Germline-derived CDR1 and CDR2 are GTSNPN and SVGIG (reference sequence). This CDR3 is CAWSSGAYEQYF. The CDR3 DNA is TGTGCCTGGAGTTCGGGTGCCTACGAGCAGTACTTC. The whole variable domain, filled in from reference TRBV30 and TRBJ2-7, reads SQTIHQWPATLVQPVGSPLSLECTVEGTSNPNLYWYRQAAGRGLQLLFYSVGIGQISSEVPQNLSASRPQDRQFILSSKKLLLSDSGFYLCAWSSGAYEQYFGPGTRLTVT.

This clone was detected a few times. This sequence joins TRBV7-9 and TRBJ2-1; 7 nucleotides agree with TRBD1. With V trimmed by 1 base and J by 3 bases, 3 bases remained unmatched. The CDR3 spans 15 residues. The germline CDR1 and CDR2 sequences are SEHNR and FQNEAQ (reference sequence). CDR3 in amino acids: CASSLGDSNYNEQFF. The CDR3 nucleotides are TGTGCCAGCAGCTTAGGGGACAGTAACTACAATGAGCAGTTCTTC.

J is TRBJ2-6 and V is TRBV4-2, with D uncertain. The CDR3 contains 15 residues. The germline V and J ends were trimmed by 1 base and 1 base, with 5 bases remaining between them. Germline V gene sequence: CDR1 LGHNA, CDR2 YNFKEQ. The CDR3: CASSQAGSGANVLTF. In DNA form, the CDR3 reads TGTGCCAGCAGCCAAGCGGGTTCTGGGGCCAACGTCCTGACTTTC.

This rearrangement joins TRBV19 to TRBJ1-5; 7 nucleotides line up with TRBD1. Germline loops: CDR1 LNHDA, CDR2 SQIVND (reference sequence). The CDR3 runs to 16 residues. Losses at the gene ends were 6 bases for V and 0 bases for J; bases not matched to a gene: 8. The CDR3 reads CASRKNRGYSNQPQHF. CDR3 in DNA: TGTGCCAGTAGAAAGAACAGGGGTTATAGCAATCAGCCCCAGCATTTT.

The chain combines TRBV6-2 or TRBV6-3 with TRBJ1-2; D might be TRBD1 (5 bases). The CDR3 extends over 14 amino acids. Trimming took off 0 bases at V and 5 bases at J, with 10 bases between the two ends. CDR1 is MNHEY, CDR2 SVGEGT, per germline. The CDR3 sequence: CASSYSLQGYGYTF. CDR3 DNA: TGTGCCAGCAGTTACTCCCTCCAGGGATATGGCTACACCTTC.

The rearrangement links TRBV4-3 to TRBJ1-1; tentatively, D is TRBD1 (6 bases). The CDR3 loop spans 17 amino acids. The germline V gene encodes CDR1 LGHNA and CDR2 YSLEER. Trimming left V 1 base short and J 5 bases short, with 20 bases between. The DNA of the CDR3 is TGCGCCAGCAGCCAAGGTACAGGGATGGTTTTCTGGACTGAAGCTTTCTTT. As protein: CASSQGTGMVFWTEAFF.

CDR3 residues: CASSSGGWREQYF. In DNA form, the CDR3 reads TGTGCCAGCAGTTCTGGGGGGTGGCGCGAGCAGTACTTC. The J gene is TRBJ2-7, the V gene TRBV6-5, with a possible D match to TRBD2 (6 bases). V lost 4 bases and J 6 bases, leaving 13 bases between the germline ends. Germline assignment: CDR1 MNHEY and CDR2 SVGAGI. CDR3 length: 13 amino acids.

This chain connects TRBV9 to TRBJ2-3; 9 bases align to TRBD1. CDR1 is SGDLS and CDR2 is YYNGEE in the germline V gene. This CDR3 has 14 residues. V shed 3 bases and J 6 bases; nucleotides not matched to a gene: 5. In DNA form, the CDR3 reads TGTGCCAGCAGCGGCGGGACAGGGTTTGATACGCAGTATTTT. Its protein is CASSGGTGFDTQYF.

This clone turned up a few times. The chain joins TRBV30 to TRBJ2-3, with 8 nucleotides matching TRBD2. The CDR3 is made up of 15 amino acids. V shed 1 base and J 6 bases; nucleotides not matched to a gene: 9. Germline V CDR1 and CDR2: GTSNPN, SVGIG (reference sequence). In DNA, the CDR3 is TGTGCCTGGAGTGAACAAGCGGGACTAGTGGATACGCAGTATTTT. Amino acids: CAWSEQAGLVDTQYF.

This chain uses TRBV2 with TRBJ1-4, with TRBD1 matching 8 bases. The CDR3 extends over 14 amino acids. Trimming cost V 5 bases and J 7 bases; bases outside gene matches: 6. Germline CDR1 is SNHLY and CDR2 is FYNNEI. Written as DNA, the CDR3 is TGTGCCAGCAGTCGGACAGGGCTGGTTGAAAAACTGTTTTTT. This sequence encodes CASSRTGLVEKLFF.

The V and J genes are TRBV14 and TRBJ2-1; D not resolved. V lost 4 bases, J lost 7 bases, and 23 bases lay in between. The CDR3 sequence is 17 residues long. In germline, CDR1 is SGHDN, CDR2 FVKESK. The CDR3 loop is CASSPDVRLVRRNEQFF. CDR3 nucleotides: TGTGCCAGCAGCCCCGACGTCAGATTAGTGCGGCGGAATGAGCAGTTCTTC.

The chain recombines TRBV2 with TRBJ1-6; tentatively, D is TRBD1 (6 bases). The V end lost 7 bases, the J end lost 0 bases, and 10 bases lay between the germline ends. Per the germline V gene, CDR1 is SNHLY and CDR2 is FYNNEI. This CDR3 has 15 residues. CDR3 region: CASNTRGSYNSPLHF. In nucleotides, the CDR3 is TGTGCCAGCAACACCAGGGGCTCCTATAATTCACCCCTCCACTTT.

V and J are TRBV7-3 and TRBJ1-4; 9 bases map to TRBD1. Germline CDR1 SGHTA, CDR2 FQGTGA. The CDR3 has 16 residues. After removal of 4 bases from V and 7 bases from J, the junction contained 10 bases not matched to a gene. CDR3 amino acids: CASSCRPGQGGEKLFF. In DNA form, the CDR3 reads TGTGCCAGCAGCTGTAGACCGGGACAGGGCGGTGAAAAACTGTTTTTT.

This clone was counted a few times. CDR3 amino acids: CASSYGLRANTGELFF. As DNA, the CDR3 is TGTGCCAGCAGTTACGGGCTCCGCGCGAACACCGGGGAGCTGTTTTTT. This chain uses TRBV6-5 with TRBJ2-2, with D hard to call. V shed 2 bases and J shed 0 bases, with 10 bases lying between them. CDR3 size: 16 residues. The germline V gene encodes CDR1 MNHEY and CDR2 SVGAGI.

The J gene is TRBJ1-4, the V gene TRBV5-1, with TRBD1 as a possible D gene (6 bases). Germline-derived CDR1 and CDR2 are SGHRS and YFSETQ. V was cut by 1 base and J by 17 bases, with 21 bases left in between. There are 14 residues in the CDR3. The CDR3 region has the DNA TGCGCCAGCAGCTTGAATTCACCCGGACAGCTCCTTTTTTTT. Its translation is CASSLNSPGQLLFF.

This chain connects TRBV30 to TRBJ1-2; D may be TRBD1 (6 bases). The V end lost 2 bases, the J end lost 4 bases, and 23 bases lay between the germline ends. CDR1 is GTSNPN and CDR2 is SVGIG in the germline V gene (reference sequence). The CDR3 sequence is 17 residues long. The CDR3 sequence: CAWSHRGSYALFYGYTF. The CDR3 DNA follows: TGTGCCTGGAGTCATAGGGGGTCATACGCGTTGTTCTATGGCTACACCTTC.

The rearrangement links TRBV19 to TRBJ1-5, with TRBD1 as a possible D gene (5 bases). The CDR3 spans 16 residues. From germline, CDR1 is LNHDA and CDR2 SQIVND (reference sequence). Trimming shortened V by 5 bases and J by 0 bases, and 14 bases separated the two germline ends. The CDR3 DNA reads TGTGCCAGTAGTGGAGGGACGACGTATAGCAATCAGCCCCAGCATTTT. It codes for CASSGGTTYSNQPQHF.